The rows below give T cell receptor beta chains drawn from one sample of a study of neoadjuvant nivolumab and ipilimumab in lung cancer. Method: immunoSEQ multiplex PCR; TCRdb's copy keeps in-frame clones and lacks some. The profile shows 8,800 or so clones, roughly 77% of them singletons. Sequencing was performed on tumor tissue, taken after neoadjuvant nivolumab, alone or with ipilimumab, at or shortly before surgery. Receptors were obtained from an adult with non-small cell lung cancer. Each CDR3 is given with its conserved first and last residue. Each record gives: J gene, clone size, D gene, V gene, CDR3 DNA, CDR3 protein. The D gene is left open where the match is weak. Rows may omit the clone size; those that give it use once, few, many or a size class.

J gene: TRBJ2-3
clone size: NA
D gene: NA
V gene: TRBV4-3
CDR3 DNA: TGCGCCAGCAGCCAGTGGGTGGTATTTCAAACAGATACGCAGTATTTT
CDR3 protein: CASSQWVVFQTDTQYF

J gene: TRBJ1-1
clone size: medium-sized
D gene: NA
V gene: TRBV28
CDR3 DNA: TGTGCCAGCAGTTTATTTTCCCAGGGAGGGATTGAAGCTTTCTTT
CDR3 protein: CASSLFSQGGIEAFF

J gene: TRBJ2-7
clone size: NA
D gene: TRBD2
V gene: TRBV5-1
CDR3 DNA: TGCGCCAGCAGCTTGGGGCAGGGAGGGGCAGACGAGCAGTACTTC
CDR3 protein: CASSLGQGGADEQYF

J gene: TRBJ2-7
clone size: NA
D gene: TRBD2
V gene: TRBV4-2
CDR3 DNA: TGTGCCAGCAGCCAAGATTGGGCGGGAGGGCCCCCCGAGCAGTACTTC
CDR3 protein: CASSQDWAGGPPEQYF

J gene: TRBJ2-7
clone size: NA
D gene: NA
V gene: TRBV18
CDR3 DNA: TGTGCCAGCTCAACGGGTGCCACCTACGAGCAGTACTTC
CDR3 protein: CASSTGATYEQYF

J gene: TRBJ1-1
clone size: NA
D gene: TRBD1
V gene: TRBV5-1
CDR3 DNA: TGCGCCAGCAGGCCAAGAGGACAGGGGGGGGACACTGAAGCTTTCTTT
CDR3 protein: CASRPRGQGGDTEAFF

J gene: TRBJ1-1
clone size: NA
D gene: NA
V gene: TRBV7-9
CDR3 DNA: TGTGCCAGCAGCTTAGCGCTTACGGAGAAGGCTTTCTTT
CDR3 protein: CASSLALTEKAFF

J gene: TRBJ2-7
clone size: NA
D gene: TRBD1
V gene: TRBV5-6
CDR3 DNA: TGTGCCAGCAGTCCACCCGGGACAGGGTCCTACGAGCAGTACTTC
CDR3 protein: CASSPPGTGSYEQYF

J gene: TRBJ2-7
clone size: NA
D gene: TRBD2
V gene: TRBV29-1
CDR3 DNA: TGCAGCGTTCGGCGGGAGGGTGGCGAGCAGTACTTC
CDR3 protein: CSVRREGGEQYF

J gene: TRBJ2-3
clone size: NA
D gene: NA
V gene: TRBV27
CDR3 DNA: TGTGCCAGCACCCCCAGAGGGGGAGAAGGGACAGATACGCAGTATTTT
CDR3 protein: CASTPRGGEGTDTQYF

J gene: TRBJ2-7
clone size: NA
D gene: NA
V gene: TRBV5-5
CDR3 DNA: TGTGCCAGCAGCTTGACGTTCTACGAGCAGTACTTC
CDR3 protein: CASSLTFYEQYF

J gene: TRBJ2-1
clone size: NA
D gene: NA
V gene: TRBV27
CDR3 DNA: TGTGCCAGCACCACCCTGGTACCCTACAATGAGCAGTTCTTC
CDR3 protein: CASTTLVPYNEQFF

J gene: TRBJ2-5
clone size: once
D gene: NA
V gene: TRBV5-1
CDR3 DNA: TGCGCCAGCAGCTTGGAAACGGGGGCTAGAGAGACCCAGTACTTC
CDR3 protein: CASSLETGARETQYF

J gene: TRBJ1-4
clone size: NA
D gene: NA
V gene: TRBV30
CDR3 DNA: TGTGCCTGGAGTGTGTGGACCGCCGGGGGAGAAAAACTGTTTTTT
CDR3 protein: CAWSVWTAGGEKLFF

J gene: TRBJ2-2
clone size: NA
D gene: TRBD2
V gene: TRBV5-6
CDR3 DNA: TGTGCCAGCAGCTTGCAGTTTGCGGGAGGGACCGGGGAGCTGTTTTTT
CDR3 protein: CASSLQFAGGTGELFF

J gene: TRBJ2-7
clone size: NA
D gene: NA
V gene: TRBV29-1
CDR3 DNA: TGCAGCGTTGTCCTAAGGGCGGAGCCCTACGAGCAGTACTTC
CDR3 protein: CSVVLRAEPYEQYF

J gene: TRBJ2-1
clone size: NA
D gene: NA
V gene: TRBV11-1
CDR3 DNA: TGTGCCAGCAGCCTCTCCCAGGGGAATGAGCAGTTCTTC
CDR3 protein: CASSLSQGNEQFF

J gene: TRBJ1-1
clone size: NA
D gene: TRBD1
V gene: TRBV4-1
CDR3 DNA: TGCGCCAGCAGCATTGGGGGACAGACGAACACTGAAGCTTTCTTT
CDR3 protein: CASSIGGQTNTEAFF

J gene: TRBJ2-3
clone size: NA
D gene: NA
V gene: TRBV7-8
CDR3 DNA: TGTGCCAGCAGCCGTTATGACCGCACAGATACGCAGTATTTT
CDR3 protein: CASSRYDRTDTQYF

J gene: TRBJ2-7
clone size: NA
D gene: TRBD2
V gene: TRBV28
CDR3 DNA: TGTGCCAGCAGTTTACACTGGGGACTAGCGGGGAAGGCCTACGAGCAGTACTTC
CDR3 protein: CASSLHWGLAGKAYEQYF

J gene: TRBJ2-7
clone size: NA
D gene: NA
V gene: TRBV23-1
CDR3 DNA: TGCGCCAGCAGTCAATCGTATGGCTCCTACGAGCAGTACTTC
CDR3 protein: CASSQSYGSYEQYF

J gene: TRBJ2-7
clone size: few
D gene: NA
V gene: TRBV29-1
CDR3 DNA: TGCAGCGTTTTCGGGATAACCTACGAGCAGTACTTC
CDR3 protein: CSVFGITYEQYF